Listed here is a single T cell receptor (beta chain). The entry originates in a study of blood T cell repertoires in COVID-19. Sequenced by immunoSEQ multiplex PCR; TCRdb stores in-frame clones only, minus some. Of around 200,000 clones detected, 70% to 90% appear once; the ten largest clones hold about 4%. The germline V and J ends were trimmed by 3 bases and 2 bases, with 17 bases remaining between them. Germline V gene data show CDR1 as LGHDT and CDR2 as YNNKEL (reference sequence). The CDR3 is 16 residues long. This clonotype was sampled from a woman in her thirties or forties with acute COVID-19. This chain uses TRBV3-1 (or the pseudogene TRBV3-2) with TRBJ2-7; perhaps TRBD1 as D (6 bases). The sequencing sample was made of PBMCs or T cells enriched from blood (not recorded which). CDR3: CASSQDLTGYTYEQYF. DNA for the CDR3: TGTGCCAGCAGCCAGGATCTGACAGGTTATACCTACGAGCAGTACTTC.